The source of this T cell receptor beta chain is a study of T cells expressing NK-cell markers. The germline gives CDR1 SGHTA, CDR2 FQGNSA. The CDR3 totals 14 residues. General observations from the study: These same clonotypes (in several donors) also led the CD3+CD56-NKG2C+ fraction. The study did not resolve the HCMV specificity of expanded NKG2C+ T cell clones. Dominant NKG2C+ clonotypes made up roughly 1.0-7.5% of CD8+ T cells in roughly 6 donors.

A remark on this clonotype: As yet, its antigen is unknown.

Libraries used 5'RACE template switching adding universal primer site and UMIs. TCRdb reprocessed the 5' RACE reads, with one entry per CDR3 protein and no DNA. Its clone listing holds some 300,000 distinct CDR3 sequences. This sequence was found in a young man in good health. The gene calls are TRBV7-2 and TRBJ2-7; the D gene TCRdb calls, TRBD2, cannot be checked with no DNA. The sample taken for sequencing was blood T cells: a sorted CD56 or NKG2C T cell subset, CD4+ or CD8+ T cells, or bulk PBMC T cells (not recorded which). CDR3 loop: CASSPLAGGYEQYF.